This record looks at one T cell receptor (beta chain) sequence and its context. The specificity of this receptor is unknown. The CDR3 end lies 3 residues beyond the end of the read and is filled in from the germline J gene. Every participant had a single incident cervical HPV16 infection, and prevalent HPV16 infections were excluded. Cervical HPV DNA was detected by MY09/MY11 PCR and genotyped by dot-blot hybridization. More than 14 mL of heparinized blood were centrifuged, and the buffy coat was split into aliquots, frozen at -30 degrees C, and then kept at -80 degrees C. QIAGEN kits were used to extract genomic DNA from buffy coat specimens. The CDR3, from cysteine to phenylalanine, totals 15 residues. Sequencing covers 36 bases of the CDR3, shown here with the frame starting at base 1. Per the germline V gene, SGHRS is the CDR1 and YFSETQ is the CDR2. V lost 3 bases and J lost 0 bases; the stretch between them is 9 bases long.

This entry comes from a study of T cells in women clearing cervical HPV infection (dated by TCRdb to the late 2010s). In the study overall: The cases were 20 to 30 women with histologically confirmed HPV16-related CIN3 or worse, and 2 of those women had invasive cancers. The 25 controls were women who cleared a single incident HPV16 infection within 12 months without developing precancer or cancer. Blood from cases was collected at the visit where the lesion was first found, while blood from controls was collected once the infection could no longer be detected. For cases, the median interval between lesion detection and blood sampling was over 130 days, with an interquartile range of about 85 to 220 days. Since HLA typing was available for only a few women, HLA type could not be ruled out as a confounder. An exploratory proof-of-principle case-control study, nested within the Guanacaste HPV Natural History Study in Costa Rica, was conducted to compare TCR repertoires across cervical HPV16 outcomes. Cases and controls were matched on age within five years and on year of sample collection. A median age of 34 years was observed in cases versus roughly 40 in controls, and no significant differences in baseline characteristics were found. The parent cohort enrolled around 9,800 women aged 18 or older in Guanacaste, Costa Rica, during about 1993 to 1994 and followed them for roughly seven years. Five blinded duplicates per group were added as quality controls, so that approximately 60 samples were obtained: roughly 50 participants and 10 replicates. What the research found in general, with its limitations: T-cell numbers per sample were unknown, so richness differences could reflect varying T-cell content rather than repertoire biology. CIN3+ cases had significantly higher TCR repertoire richness than controls across sequencing depths, but evenness did not differ between the groups. The cross-sectional design could not show whether associations preceded infection or resulted from it; effector/memory subsets and HPV-specific T cells were not isolated. By combining richness with V gene abundances, random forest classifiers separated cases from controls with an estimated AUC of around 0.8. Lower TRBV6-7 relative abundance was observed in cases than in controls (about 0.1% versus 0.15%; Bonferroni P = 0.0008).

TCR beta CDR3 regions were amplified by multiplex PCR from an average of around 1,200 ng genomic DNA per sample using the immunoSEQ assay. Primer bias was corrected in the assay by using a complete synthetic TCR repertoire to establish an amplification baseline. The amplicons were sequenced using the Illumina platform. The study's own analysis went as follows. Sequences were error-corrected by clustering with frequency ratios and a modified nearest-neighbor algorithm, then analyzed in the immunoSEQ Analyzer with IMGT gene definitions. At each rarefaction depth, TCR richness and evenness were averaged across 20 rarefaction repeats, and samples with fewer sequences than that depth were excluded. Relative abundances of V, D and J genes were compared between groups using Wilcoxon rank sum tests, with FDR correction applied. An intraclass correlation of roughly 95% for TCR richness and an average of around 80% across 66 gene segments were obtained from the blinded duplicates. TCRdb took over this immuneACCESS table, retaining in-frame rearrangements with V and J assigned. Such tables are incomplete; in checked studies, under half of the missing clones stem from an unresolved V gene, and the remainder is unexplained. V and J calls and clone size are those listed in that table; D and trimming were worked out from the DNA. This sample's records show approximately 35,000 clones. The top ten clonotypes cover about 1.8% of the sample.

The rearrangement combines TRBV5-1 with TRBJ1-4, with TRBD1 perhaps the D gene, on 6 matching bases. The clonotype comes from a woman between 18 and 70 years old with a cervical HPV16 infection that either progressed to CIN3+ or cleared (not recorded which). Input material: blood buffy coat. The DNA read from the CDR3 is TGCGCCAGCAGCTCAGGGACAACAACTAATGAAAAA. The resulting protein is CASSSGTTTNEK. The CDR3 in full is CASSSGTTTNEKLFF.